Following are 13 T cell receptor beta chains from one sample sequenced in a study of blood T cell repertoires in COVID-19. Assay: immunoSEQ multiplex PCR; the TCRdb copy retains only in-frame clones and omits some. Altogether some 290,000 clones are present, just under 90% being singletons, with the ten largest covering approximately 10%. Source material: peripheral blood. All receptors derive from a young woman with COVID-19, enrolled during active disease.

The chain links TRBV7-2 to TRBJ2-7, with 7 bases that match TRBD2. The V gene end was trimmed by 5 bases and the J gene end by 5 bases; junction bases not matched to a gene: 12. The CDR3 consists of 15 residues. The V gene's germline CDR1 is SGHTA and CDR2 FQGNSA. The CDR3 DNA sequence: TGTGCCAGCAGCGCACGAGGACTAGGGTACCACGAGCAGTACTTC. It encodes CASSARGLGYHEQYF.

The CDR3 region has the DNA TGCGCCAGCAGCTTTCAAGGGGGCCGGACTGAAGCTTTCTTT. Its protein is CASSFQGGRTEAFF. V and J are TRBV5-1 and TRBJ1-1, with TRBD1 identical over 7 bases. The CDR3 runs to 14 residues. The V gene's germline CDR1 is SGHRS and CDR2 YFSETQ. V shed 2 bases and J 5 bases; nucleotides not matched to a gene: 6. Using reference TRBV5-1 and TRBJ1-1 for the parts outside the CDR3, the full variable domain is KAGVTQTPRYLIKTRGQQVTLSCSPISGHRSVSWYQQTPGQGLQFLFEYFSETQRNKGNFPGRFSGRQFSNSRSEMNVSTLELGDSALYLCASSFQGGRTEAFFGQGTRLTVV.

The chain combines TRBV5-4 with TRBJ2-2, with TRBD1 matching 7 bases. The CDR3 is 16 residues long. Germline assignment: CDR1 SGHNT and CDR2 YYREEE (reference sequence). V dropped 2 bases and J dropped 6; count of bases not matched to a gene: 10. As DNA, the CDR3 is TGTGCCAGCAGCTTCCCCACAGGGGTTGACGCCGGGGAGCTGTTTTTT. Translating gives CASSFPTGVDAGELFF.

The chain is built from TRBV7-9 and TRBJ1-4; 7 bases map to TRBD1. With 5 bases clipped from V and 8 bases from J, the junction kept 11 bases outside the gene matches. The CDR3 is 15 residues long. From germline, CDR1 is SEHNR and CDR2 FQNEAQ (reference sequence). As DNA, the CDR3 is TGTGCCAGCAGCCCAATTCTGACAGGGAGGGAAAAACTGTTTTTT. It encodes CASSPILTGREKLFF.

The chain recombines TRBV24-1 with TRBJ1-4; possibly TRBD1 for D (6 bases). The V gene's germline CDR1 is KGHDR and CDR2 SFDVKD. The germline V and J ends were trimmed by 3 bases and 0 bases, with 10 bases remaining between them. This CDR3 comprises 16 residues. CDR3 in DNA: TGTGCCACCAGTGATCCGACAGGAGCAACTAATGAAAAACTGTTTTTT. It codes for CATSDPTGATNEKLFF.

This rearrangement joins TRBV5-1 to TRBJ2-1; 8 positions match TRBD1. This CDR3 has 14 residues. CDR1 is SGHRS, CDR2 YFSETQ, per germline. Trimming at V came to 0 bases and at J to 8 bases, leaving 4 bases not matched to a gene. The CDR3 here is CASSLGQGNDEQFF. The CDR3 DNA reads TGCGCCAGCAGCTTGGGACAGGGGAACGATGAGCAGTTCTTC.

This clone was observed a single time. The chain carries TRBV5-1 and TRBJ2-7; TRBD2 might be the D (6 bases). In germline, CDR1 is SGHRS, CDR2 YFSETQ. Trimming removed 2 bases at V and 1 base at J, with 7 bases between. This CDR3 is 13 amino acids long. The CDR3 loop is CASSFGRSYEQYF. The CDR3 region has the DNA TGCGCCAGCAGCTTCGGGAGATCCTACGAGCAGTACTTC.

In DNA form, the CDR3 reads TGTGCCAGCAGCTGGGGGACGGACAGAAACATTCAGTACTTC. Residues: CASSWGTDRNIQYF. The J gene is TRBJ2-4, the V gene TRBV5-5; D perhaps matches TRBD1 (6 bases). Germline V gene sequence: CDR1 SGHKS, CDR2 YYEKEE (reference sequence). V lost 3 bases and J lost 6, with 13 bases in between. CDR3 length: 14 amino acids.

This chain joins TRBV6-5 and TRBJ1-5, with TRBD1 identical over 9 bases. This CDR3 contains 14 residues. Germline CDR1 reads MNHEY; CDR2 reads SVGAGI. Germline trimming cut 6 bases from V and 7 bases from J; bases unmatched to any gene: 7. The CDR3 sequence: CASRTGTGLQPQHF. The CDR3 bases are TGTGCCAGCAGAACCGGGACAGGGCTCCAGCCCCAGCATTTT.

The chain links TRBV5-1 to TRBJ2-2; D is unclear. Germline V CDR1 and CDR2: SGHRS, YFSETQ. The CDR3 is 13 amino acids. The V end was cut by 3 bases, the J end by 6 bases, with 9 bases between. CDR3 nucleotide sequence: TGCGCCAGCAGCTCTCGACTCCCCGGGGAGCTGTTTTTT. It translates to CASSSRLPGELFF.

This clone was recorded only once. The V gene is TRBV29-1, the J gene TRBJ2-1; D is undetermined. Germline values: CDR1 SQVTM, CDR2 ANQGSEA. The CDR3 is made up of 12 amino acids. V lost 1 base and J lost 9, with 10 bases in between. CDR3 in amino acids: CSVEGLSGEQFF. The CDR3 DNA follows: TGCAGCGTTGAAGGTCTCTCCGGTGAGCAGTTCTTC.

The chain recombines TRBV2 with TRBJ2-1; 9 bases are shared with TRBD2. CDR3 length: 20 amino acids. The germline CDR1 and CDR2 sequences are SNHLY and FYNNEI. The junction had 22 bases not matched to a gene; V was cut back by 10 bases and J by 0 bases. In DNA form, the CDR3 reads TGTGCCAAAAAACAATCTCCCAGCGGGGGGAGAAAAGGCTCCTACAATGAGCAGTTCTTC. Translating gives CAKKQSPSGGRKGSYNEQFF.

Note on this clone: The identical CDR3 is also encoded by other nucleotide sequences in the sample. This chain's CDR3 is CASSIVGGDTQYF. The CDR3 DNA reads TGTGCCAGTAGTATAGTGGGGGGGGATACGCAGTATTTT. The chain carries TRBV19 and TRBJ2-3; 7 bases align to TRBD2. With V trimmed by 1 base and J by 6 bases, 1 base remained unmatched. Germline V gene data show CDR1 as LNHDA and CDR2 as SQIVND (reference sequence). The CDR3 sequence is 13 residues long. The full variable domain, with the rest looked up from reference TRBV19 and TRBJ2-3, is DGGITQSPKYLFRKEGQNVTLSCEQNLNHDAMYWYRQDPGQGLRLIYYSQIVNDFQKGDIAEGYSVSREKKESFPLTVTSAQKNPTAFYLCASSIVGGDTQYFGPGTRLTVL.